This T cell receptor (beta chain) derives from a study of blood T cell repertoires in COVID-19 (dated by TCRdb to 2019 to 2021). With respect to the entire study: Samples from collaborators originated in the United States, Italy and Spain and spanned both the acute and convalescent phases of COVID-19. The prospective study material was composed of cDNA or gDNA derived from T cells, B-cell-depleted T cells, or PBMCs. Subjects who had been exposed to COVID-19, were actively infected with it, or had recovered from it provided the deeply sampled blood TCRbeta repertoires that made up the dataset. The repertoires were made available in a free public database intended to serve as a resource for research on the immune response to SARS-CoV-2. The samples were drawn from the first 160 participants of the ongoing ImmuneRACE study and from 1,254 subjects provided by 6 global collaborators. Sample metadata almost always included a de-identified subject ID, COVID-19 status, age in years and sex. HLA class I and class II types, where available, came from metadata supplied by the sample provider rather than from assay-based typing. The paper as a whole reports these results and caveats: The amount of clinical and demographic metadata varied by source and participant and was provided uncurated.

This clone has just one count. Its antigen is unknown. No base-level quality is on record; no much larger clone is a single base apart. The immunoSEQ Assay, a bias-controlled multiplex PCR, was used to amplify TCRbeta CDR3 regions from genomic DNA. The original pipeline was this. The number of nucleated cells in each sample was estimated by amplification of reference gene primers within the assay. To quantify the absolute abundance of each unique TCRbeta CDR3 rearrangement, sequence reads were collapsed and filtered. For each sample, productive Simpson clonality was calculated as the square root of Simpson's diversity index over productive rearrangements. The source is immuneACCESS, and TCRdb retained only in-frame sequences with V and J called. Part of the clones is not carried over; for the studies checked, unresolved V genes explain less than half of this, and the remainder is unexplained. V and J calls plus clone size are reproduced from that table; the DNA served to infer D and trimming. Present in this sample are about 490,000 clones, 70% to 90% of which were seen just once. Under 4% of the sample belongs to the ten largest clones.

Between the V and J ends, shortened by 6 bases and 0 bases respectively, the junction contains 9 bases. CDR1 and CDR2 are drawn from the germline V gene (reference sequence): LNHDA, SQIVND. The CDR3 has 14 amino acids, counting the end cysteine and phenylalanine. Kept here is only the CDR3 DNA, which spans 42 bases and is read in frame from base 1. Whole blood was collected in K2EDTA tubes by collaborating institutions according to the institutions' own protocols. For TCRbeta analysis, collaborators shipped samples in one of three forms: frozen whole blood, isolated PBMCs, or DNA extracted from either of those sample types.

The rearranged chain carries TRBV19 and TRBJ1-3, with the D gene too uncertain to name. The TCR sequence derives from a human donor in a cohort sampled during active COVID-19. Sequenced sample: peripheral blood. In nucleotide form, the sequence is TGTGCCAGTAGGTTACAGCTCTCTGGAAACACCATATATTTT. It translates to CASRLQLSGNTIYF.